Listed below are T cell receptor beta chains from one sample, sequenced in a study of TIL therapy for anti-PD-1-resistant metastatic lung cancer. Repertoires were generated with immunoSEQ multiplex PCR, while TCRdb's copy carries only in-frame clones and drops some. The repertoire holds about 50,000 clones, with approximately 86% as singletons. The source was blood, collected at baseline. The origin of the receptors is a person aged 25 to 80 with non-small cell lung cancer. Each CDR3 is given with its conserved first and last residue. The order of the fields is J gene, clone size, D gene, V gene, CDR3 protein, CDR3 DNA. A D gene is named only where the DNA matches it firmly. The size field is filled for only some rows; it gives once, few, many or a size class.

j_gene: TRBJ1-4
abundance: .
d_gene: .
v_gene: TRBV15
CDR3aa: CATSRAGKGPSTNEKLFF
CDR3nt: TGTGCCACCAGCAGAGCGGGGAAGGGACCATCAACTAATGAAAAACTGTTTTTT

j_gene: TRBJ2-7
abundance: .
d_gene: .
v_gene: TRBV5-4
CDR3aa: CASSLGGASSYEQYF
CDR3nt: TGTGCCAGCAGCTTGGGGGGGGCGAGCTCCTACGAGCAGTACTTC

j_gene: TRBJ1-3
abundance: .
d_gene: .
v_gene: TRBV7-9
CDR3aa: CASSWDRSSGNTIYF
CDR3nt: TGTGCCAGCAGCTGGGACCGCAGCTCTGGAAACACCATATATTTT

j_gene: TRBJ1-2
abundance: .
d_gene: TRBD1
v_gene: TRBV27
CDR3aa: CASSLGQVGGVTF
CDR3nt: TGTGCCAGCAGTTTGGGACAGGTCGGAGGAGTCACCTTC

j_gene: TRBJ1-4
abundance: .
d_gene: .
v_gene: TRBV7-6
CDR3aa: CASSHGAGIRGEKLFF
CDR3nt: TGTGCCAGCAGCCACGGGGCGGGGATACGGGGAGAAAAACTGTTTTTT

j_gene: TRBJ1-6
abundance: .
d_gene: .
v_gene: TRBV7-2
CDR3aa: CASSYSARVWGRFNSPLHF
CDR3nt: TGTGCCAGCAGCTACAGTGCCCGAGTTTGGGGGCGATTTAATTCACCCCTCCACTTT

j_gene: TRBJ1-1
abundance: once
d_gene: .
v_gene: TRBV3-1/TRBV3-2
CDR3aa: CASSQISMGSEAFF
CDR3nt: TGTGCCAGCAGCCAAATATCTATGGGTAGTGAAGCTTTCTTT

j_gene: TRBJ2-1
abundance: once
d_gene: .
v_gene: TRBV7-2
CDR3aa: CASKTQGASSYNEQFF
CDR3nt: TGTGCCAGCAAAACCCAAGGGGCTAGCTCCTACAATGAGCAGTTCTTC

j_gene: TRBJ2-7
abundance: .
d_gene: .
v_gene: TRBV6-8
CDR3aa: CATAGSSYEQYF
CDR3nt: TGTGCCACCGCCGGTAGCTCCTACGAGCAGTACTTC

j_gene: TRBJ2-5
abundance: .
d_gene: TRBD2
v_gene: TRBV3-1/TRBV3-2
CDR3aa: CASSLLAGVPETQYF
CDR3nt: TGTGCCAGCAGCCTACTAGCGGGGGTCCCAGAGACCCAGTACTTC

j_gene: TRBJ1-5
abundance: .
d_gene: .
v_gene: TRBV30
CDR3aa: CAWALDSNQPQHF
CDR3nt: TGTGCCTGGGCGTTAGATAGCAATCAGCCCCAGCATTTT

j_gene: TRBJ2-2
abundance: few
d_gene: .
v_gene: TRBV11-2
CDR3aa: CASSFQGGLAGELFF
CDR3nt: TGTGCCAGCAGCTTCCAAGGGGGGCTGGCCGGGGAGCTGTTTTTT

j_gene: TRBJ1-4
abundance: .
d_gene: TRBD1
v_gene: TRBV9
CDR3aa: CASSVGGQGGEKLFF
CDR3nt: TGTGCCAGCAGCGTAGGGGGACAGGGTGGTGAAAAACTGTTTTTT

j_gene: TRBJ2-2
abundance: few
d_gene: .
v_gene: TRBV11-2
CDR3aa: CASSLVGQIGGELFF
CDR3nt: TGTGCCAGCAGCTTAGTTGGTCAGATAGGCGGGGAGCTGTTTTTT

j_gene: TRBJ1-1
abundance: .
d_gene: .
v_gene: TRBV30
CDR3aa: CAWSGGGKAFF
CDR3nt: TGTGCCTGGAGTGGGGGAGGGAAAGCTTTCTTT

j_gene: TRBJ1-5
abundance: .
d_gene: TRBD1
v_gene: TRBV5-1
CDR3aa: CASSLAPGTGGGQPQHF
CDR3nt: TGCGCCAGCAGCTTGGCCCCTGGGACAGGGGGAGGTCAGCCCCAGCATTTT

j_gene: TRBJ1-2
abundance: .
d_gene: .
v_gene: TRBV6-6
CDR3aa: CATAPTQFQYGYTF
CDR3nt: TGTGCCACCGCCCCAACCCAATTCCAGTATGGCTACACCTTC

j_gene: TRBJ2-3
abundance: once
d_gene: TRBD2
v_gene: TRBV6-5
CDR3aa: CASSPSGGATDTQYF
CDR3nt: TGTGCCAGCAGTCCTAGCGGGGGGGCCACAGATACGCAGTATTTT

j_gene: TRBJ1-6
abundance: .
d_gene: TRBD1
v_gene: TRBV5-4
CDR3aa: CASSLQGKMNSPLHF
CDR3nt: TGTGCCAGCAGCTTACAGGGGAAAATGAATTCACCCCTCCACTTT

j_gene: TRBJ1-1
abundance: .
d_gene: .
v_gene: TRBV27
CDR3aa: CASSFSGPLMNTEAFF
CDR3nt: TGTGCCAGCAGTTTCTCGGGGCCTTTAATGAACACTGAAGCTTTCTTT

j_gene: TRBJ1-3
abundance: .
d_gene: .
v_gene: TRBV2
CDR3aa: CASSFDERSGNTIYF
CDR3nt: TGTGCCAGCAGTTTTGACGAAAGATCTGGAAACACCATATATTTT

j_gene: TRBJ2-2
abundance: few
d_gene: .
v_gene: TRBV7-9
CDR3aa: CASSLASGRNTGELFF
CDR3nt: TGTGCCAGCAGCTTAGCGTCAGGCCGAAACACCGGGGAGCTGTTTTTT

j_gene: TRBJ1-1
abundance: .
d_gene: .
v_gene: TRBV3-1/TRBV3-2
CDR3aa: CASSPTSVNTEAFF
CDR3nt: TGTGCCAGCAGCCCAACATCCGTGAACACTGAAGCTTTCTTT

j_gene: TRBJ2-1
abundance: .
d_gene: TRBD1
v_gene: TRBV29-1
CDR3aa: CSAHRGHNEQFF
CDR3nt: TGCAGCGCCCACAGGGGGCATAATGAGCAGTTCTTC

j_gene: TRBJ2-5
abundance: .
d_gene: TRBD2
v_gene: TRBV7-8
CDR3aa: CASSLGPGLAGPYF
CDR3nt: TGTGCCAGCAGCTTAGGGCCGGGACTAGCGGGCCCGTACTTC

j_gene: TRBJ1-4
abundance: .
d_gene: TRBD1
v_gene: TRBV7-6
CDR3aa: CASSTRQGAEKLFF
CDR3nt: TGTGCCAGCAGCACCCGACAGGGCGCTGAAAAACTGTTTTTT

j_gene: TRBJ2-1
abundance: .
d_gene: .
v_gene: TRBV30
CDR3aa: CAWTHSGPGREQFF
CDR3nt: TGTGCCTGGACCCACTCCGGCCCGGGGCGTGAGCAGTTCTTC

j_gene: TRBJ2-1
abundance: .
d_gene: TRBD1
v_gene: TRBV7-9
CDR3aa: CASTETGDEQFF
CDR3nt: TGTGCCAGCACCGAGACAGGGGATGAGCAGTTCTTC

j_gene: TRBJ1-1
abundance: .
d_gene: .
v_gene: TRBV19
CDR3aa: CASSTPTGNTEAFF
CDR3nt: TGTGCCAGTAGTACTCCGACAGGGAACACTGAAGCTTTCTTT

j_gene: TRBJ2-5
abundance: .
d_gene: TRBD2
v_gene: TRBV30
CDR3aa: CAWSTGTSLETQYF
CDR3nt: TGTGCCTGGAGTACAGGGACTAGCCTAGAGACCCAGTACTTC

j_gene: TRBJ1-4
abundance: .
d_gene: .
v_gene: TRBV7-9
CDR3aa: CASSSLGPNEKLFF
CDR3nt: TGTGCCAGCAGCTCACTGGGTCCGAATGAAAAACTGTTTTTT

j_gene: TRBJ2-6
abundance: .
d_gene: .
v_gene: TRBV2
CDR3aa: CASTKTRASGANVLTF
CDR3nt: TGTGCCAGCACCAAAACGAGGGCATCTGGGGCCAACGTCCTGACTTTC

j_gene: TRBJ2-7
abundance: .
d_gene: TRBD2
v_gene: TRBV2
CDR3aa: CASSDPGLGYEQYF
CDR3nt: TGTGCCAGCAGTGATCCGGGACTAGGGTACGAGCAGTACTTC

j_gene: TRBJ2-7
abundance: .
d_gene: .
v_gene: TRBV6-5
CDR3aa: CASTPTSDSSYEQYF
CDR3nt: TGTGCCAGCACTCCAACCTCGGACAGCTCCTACGAGCAGTACTTC

j_gene: TRBJ2-5
abundance: .
d_gene: TRBD1
v_gene: TRBV18
CDR3aa: CASSPRRDRETQYF
CDR3nt: TGTGCCAGCTCACCGCGCCGGGACAGAGAGACCCAGTACTTC

j_gene: TRBJ2-1
abundance: .
d_gene: .
v_gene: TRBV18
CDR3aa: CASSSLRVYNEQFF
CDR3nt: TGTGCCAGCTCATCCCTGCGGGTTTACAATGAGCAGTTCTTC

j_gene: TRBJ2-1
abundance: .
d_gene: .
v_gene: TRBV7-2
CDR3aa: CASSLFKGTYNEQFF
CDR3nt: TGTGCCAGCAGCTTATTCAAGGGGACCTACAATGAGCAGTTCTTC

j_gene: TRBJ1-5
abundance: once
d_gene: .
v_gene: TRBV28
CDR3aa: CASSRPNSNQPQHF
CDR3nt: TGTGCCAGTTCCCGACCAAATAGCAATCAGCCCCAGCATTTT

j_gene: TRBJ2-1
abundance: .
d_gene: TRBD2
v_gene: TRBV4-1
CDR3aa: CASSQDSLAGEAYNEQFF
CDR3nt: TGCGCCAGCAGCCAAGATTCACTAGCGGGAGAGGCCTACAATGAGCAGTTCTTC

j_gene: TRBJ2-7
abundance: once
d_gene: .
v_gene: TRBV5-4
CDR3aa: CASSPDGPAYEQYF
CDR3nt: TGTGCCAGCAGCCCCGACGGGCCCGCCTACGAGCAGTACTTC

j_gene: TRBJ2-3
abundance: .
d_gene: .
v_gene: TRBV28
CDR3aa: CASRGPGGPTDTQYF
CDR3nt: TGTGCCAGCAGGGGCCCTGGGGGGCCTACAGATACGCAGTATTTT

j_gene: TRBJ1-5
abundance: .
d_gene: .
v_gene: TRBV24-1
CDR3aa: CASRDDENQPQHF
CDR3nt: TGTGCCAGCCGGGACGACGAAAATCAGCCCCAGCATTTT

j_gene: TRBJ1-4
abundance: .
d_gene: .
v_gene: TRBV27
CDR3aa: CASSLYPPTSTTNEKLFF
CDR3nt: TGTGCCAGCAGTTTATACCCCCCGACAAGTACAACTAATGAAAAACTGTTTTTT

j_gene: TRBJ2-1
abundance: .
d_gene: TRBD2
v_gene: TRBV9
CDR3aa: CASSDPFSGPDGEQFF
CDR3nt: TGTGCCAGCAGCGATCCCTTTAGCGGGCCCGACGGTGAGCAGTTCTTC

j_gene: TRBJ2-3
abundance: .
d_gene: .
v_gene: TRBV27
CDR3aa: CASSLSGGIGTDTQYF
CDR3nt: TGTGCCAGCAGTTTATCGGGCGGGATTGGCACAGATACGCAGTATTTT